Described below is a single T cell receptor beta chain sequence and its context. This clone's antigen is unknown. One base away there is no much larger clone; base qualities are not given. Exclusion was applied to patients with uncontrolled infections, other autoimmune diseases, pregnancy or lactation. Diagnoses were established on the basis of clinical symptoms, serum thyroxine and TRAb, thyroid ultrasound, and orbital computed tomography. Trizol reagent was used to extract total RNA, and RNA quality was then checked on an Agilent 2100 Bioanalyzer. The sample is drawn from a study of T cells in Graves' hyperthyroidism and ophthalmopathy (dated by TCRdb to the late 2010s). General notes on the study: To identify distinguishing TCR V-J signatures, a discovery cohort of around 100 patients was used, comprising 43 with Graves' ophthalmopathy and some 60 with stable Graves' hyperthyroidism. Prospective prediction of ophthalmopathy was tested in an independent validation cohort of fewer than 20 hyperthyroidism patients and some 17 patients who later progressed to ophthalmopathy. The 100 discovery patients were divided at random into training and test sets in a 7:3 ratio. The study also compared thyroid tissue and blood T-cell repertoires from more than five Graves' hyperthyroidism patients. After blood sampling, hyperthyroidism patients were treated with methimazole at a starting dose of 30 mg daily, and ophthalmopathy patients were treated with high-dose intravenous methylprednisolone. The paper describes TCR Vbeta CDR3 sequencing of roughly 130 peripheral blood samples, made up of some 42 ophthalmopathy patients, 70 to 75 hyperthyroidism patients and 17 progressor patients.

Results the study describes overall, beyond this receptor: Most expanded thyroid clonotypes (frequency above 0.001) were also detected in blood, a finding suggesting that blood repertoires may reflect thyroid immune responses. In validation, progression to ophthalmopathy was predicted by the model with 70% to 71% sensitivity and 72% to 85% specificity, a median of approximately 7.1 months before onset. A model built on a 13 V-J signature distinguished ophthalmopathy from stable hyperthyroidism, reaching over 85% sensitivity and about 81% specificity in cross-validation and 80%/75% in testing. No statistical method was used to set the sample size in advance, and investigators knew the group allocation.

The germline V gene yields ENHRY for CDR1 and SYGVKD for CDR2. Compared with germline, V lacks 6 bases and J lacks 7 bases; bases without a gene match: 4. CDR3 length: 13 amino acids, cysteine to phenylalanine. CDR3 DNA is the only sequence kept; it has 39 bases, read in frame from the first base. The TCR beta CDR3 regions were amplified from the RNA transcripts. The TCR CDR3 was subjected to a first round of RT-PCR using the HTBI primer set and the Qiagen OneStep RT-PCR kit. A second multiplex PCR round built the libraries, followed by size selection and purification. Sequencing of the libraries was done on an Illumina HiSeq2000 using paired-end 100 bp reads. Per the authors' processing: Raw data were processed with SOAPnuke, discarding reads with adapters, uncalled bases, mean Phred below 15, or no exact constant-primer or identifier match. High-quality paired reads were merged using COPE v1.2.5, and each unique nucleotide sequence was defined as a clonotype. MiTCR v1.1 was used to align the clonotypes against IMGT TRBV, TRBD and TRBJ reference segments. Only V-J combinations with frequency above 0.0001, covering 99% to 99.2% of repertoires, were analysed. A TCS score was defined as the ratio between F50 (clonal expansion) and ExV (chaos), using BLOSUM62-based TCRdist between CDR3 peptides within each V-J. Welch's t-statistics and random forest reduced roughly 530 V-J features to 10 to 15, which were used in a naive Bayes classifier (R e1071). The Morisita-Horn index was used to measure how similar the thyroid and blood repertoires were. In-frame beta chains were kept once TCRdb had trimmed the public reads at Q25 with fastp and called clones with MiXCR. Every entry covers one CDR3 protein and lists the most common genes and DNA from its rows. The V and J calls come from TCRdb's annotation, not from the publication. Across this sample there are more than 550,000 distinct CDR3 sequences, with over 40% seen only once. About 7.2% of the sample is taken by the ten largest.

This clonotype was sampled from an adult man with Graves' disease, either hyperthyroidism or ophthalmopathy (not recorded which). Sequencing was done on a sample of peripheral blood or thyroid tissue (not recorded which). Here the chain combines TRBV10-3 and TRBJ1-5; the central 9 bases match TRBD1. CDR3 region: CAISRDRGQPQHF. DNA sequence: TGTGCCATCAGCAGAGACAGGGGGCAGCCCCAGCATTTT.